What follows are 22 T cell receptor beta chains derived from one specimen sequenced in a study of blood T cell repertoires in COVID-19. TCRdb's table, derived via immunoSEQ multiplex PCR, lists solely in-frame clones and lacks some. The sample records 150,000 to 200,000 clones, 86% being singletons. The sample was peripheral blood. The receptors originated from a young woman with active or convalescent COVID-19.

The gene calls are TRBV11-2 and TRBJ2-1; D possibly corresponds to TRBD1 (6 bases). Germline loops: CDR1 SGHAT, CDR2 FQNNGV. The CDR3 is made up of 15 amino acids. The V and J ends lost 3 bases and 5 bases respectively, with 14 bases between them. CDR3 in amino acids: CASSLGVTGNNEQFF. In nucleotides, the CDR3 is TGTGCCAGCAGCTTGGGGGTTACAGGGAACAATGAGCAGTTCTTC.

This sequence joins TRBV4-1 and TRBJ2-1; 8 nucleotides line up with TRBD2. J was trimmed by 6 bases and V by 1 base; bases with no gene match: 5. The CDR3 is 15 amino acids. CDR1 is MGHRA, CDR2 YSYEKL, per germline. Here the CDR3 reads CASSQAPGGLNEQFF. The CDR3, as DNA: TGCGCCAGCAGCCAAGCTCCGGGAGGGCTCAATGAGCAGTTCTTC.

The J gene is TRBJ2-1, the V gene TRBV15; D is perhaps TRBD2 (6 bases). Germline assignment: CDR1 LNHNV and CDR2 YYDKDF (reference sequence). The CDR3 is 15 residues long. The V end was cut by 1 base, the J end by 6 bases, with 13 bases between. The CDR3 nucleotides are TGTGCCACCAGCAGAGGACCCGGGACTTTCAATGAGCAGTTCTTC. This translates into CATSRGPGTFNEQFF.

The chain combines TRBV7-2 with TRBJ2-1, with a tentative D call TRBD1 (5 bases). Germline assignment: CDR1 SGHTA and CDR2 FQGNSA. V dropped 1 base and J dropped 4 bases, with 20 bases sitting between them. The CDR3 spans 18 residues. The CDR3 DNA is TGTGCCAGCAGCTTAGTACCACAGGCTCCCGGATTTTACAATGAGCAGTTCTTC. Translated, it gives CASSLVPQAPGFYNEQFF.

This chain uses TRBV28 with TRBJ1-5; D is ambiguous. With 6 bases removed from V and 2 bases from J, the gap between germline ends came to 14 bases. Germline values: CDR1 MDHEN, CDR2 SYDVKM. This CDR3 has 15 residues. The CDR3 loop reads CASSLAGVGNQPQHF. CDR3 coding DNA: TGTGCCAGCAGCCTAGCGGGTGTTGGCAATCAGCCCCAGCATTTT. Full variable domain (outside the CDR3, taken from reference TRBV28 and TRBJ1-5): DVKVTQSSRYLVKRTGEKVFLECVQDMDHENMFWYRQDPGLGLRLIYFSYDVKMKEKGDIPEGYSVSREKKERFSLILESASTNQTSMYLCASSLAGVGNQPQHFGDGTRLSIL.

The chain links TRBV19 to TRBJ1-5, with 7 positions matching TRBD1. The germline gives CDR1 LNHDA, CDR2 SQIVND (reference sequence). The ends lost 4 bases at V and 0 bases at J; junction bases unmatched: 9. CDR3 length: 17 residues. The CDR3 sequence is CASSTGGRSYSNQPQHF. The CDR3 nucleotides are TGTGCCAGTAGTACAGGGGGTCGATCTTATAGCAATCAGCCCCAGCATTTT.

J is TRBJ1-4 and V is TRBV10-1, with a tentative D call TRBD1 (5 bases). This CDR3 has 14 amino acids. CDR1 and CDR2 (germline): WNHNN, SYGVQD (reference sequence). V lost 4 bases to trimming and J lost 7 bases, with 13 bases between them. The CDR3 loop reads CASSGGDWGEKLFF. In DNA form, the CDR3 reads TGCGCCAGCAGTGGGGGGGACTGGGGTGAAAAACTGTTTTTT.

This clone was found once. The chain couples TRBV19 to TRBJ1-6; the D is unclear. The CDR3 runs to 12 residues. Germline V gives CDR1 LNHDA, CDR2 SQIVND (reference sequence). Trimming removed 6 bases at V and 7 bases at J, with 7 bases between. The CDR3 nucleotides read TGTGCCAGTAGGAGGGTAAATTCACCCCTCCACTTT. It encodes CASRRVNSPLHF.

The chain combines TRBV5-1 with TRBJ1-2; D might be TRBD1 (6 bases). The germline V and J ends were trimmed by 4 bases and 4 bases, with 14 bases remaining between them. Germline V gene lookup returns CDR1 SGHRS and CDR2 YFSETQ. This CDR3 comprises 14 residues. The CDR3 is CASSTQQGTYGYTF. CDR3 DNA sequence: TGCGCCAGCAGCACACAACAGGGTACCTATGGCTACACCTTC. Drawing the rest from reference TRBV5-1 and TRBJ1-2, the complete variable domain is KAGVTQTPRYLIKTRGQQVTLSCSPISGHRSVSWYQQTPGQGLQFLFEYFSETQRNKGNFPGRFSGRQFSNSRSEMNVSTLELGDSALYLCASSTQQGTYGYTFGSGTRLTVV.

The genes are TRBV5-1 and TRBJ2-3; D may be TRBD1 (5 bases). Between the trimmed V and J ends, which lost 0 bases and 6 bases, there was a span of 11 bases. The CDR3 is 14 residues long. The germline CDR1 and CDR2 sequences are SGHRS and YFSETQ. The CDR3 region has the DNA TGCGCCAGCAGCTTGGAATTGCAGGGCGATACGCAGTATTTT. It codes for CASSLELQGDTQYF.

This clone has just a few counts. V usage is TRBV18 and J usage is TRBJ2-1; 10 bases line up with TRBD2. This CDR3 is 16 amino acids long. V lost 1 base, J lost 8 bases, and 8 bases stayed unmatched. Germline CDR1 reads KGHSH; CDR2 reads LQKENI. Here the CDR3 reads CASSPQASGGADEQFF. CDR3 DNA: TGTGCCAGCTCACCACAGGCCAGCGGGGGGGCCGATGAGCAGTTCTTC.

J is TRBJ1-5 and V is TRBV5-6; D perhaps matches TRBD1 (6 bases). The CDR3 loop spans 14 amino acids. CDR1 SGHDT and CDR2 YYEEEE come from the germline V gene. Trimming removed 2 bases from V and 2 bases from J, with 8 bases in between. CDR3 sequence (DNA): TGTGCCAGCAGCTTAGGACAGCGCAATCAGCCCCAGCATTTT. It codes for CASSLGQRNQPQHF.

CDR3 region: CASSPRLEAHRGHYNEQFF. The CDR3 coding sequence is TGTGCCAGCAGCCCCCGGCTCGAGGCTCACAGGGGTCATTACAATGAGCAGTTCTTC. V is TRBV7-6 and J is TRBJ2-1, with 7 bases that match TRBD1. The germline CDR1 and CDR2 sequences are SGHVS and FNYEAQ. Germline trimming cut 5 bases from V and 4 bases from J; bases unmatched to any gene: 20. The CDR3 consists of 19 residues.

This rearrangement joins TRBV6-5 to TRBJ2-1; 9 positions agree with TRBD1. The germline gives CDR1 MNHEY, CDR2 SVGAGI. This CDR3 is built from 14 residues. The V segment lost 6 bases and the J segment 5 bases; nucleotides outside the gene matches: 5. CDR3 loop: CASSYGTGNNEQFF. The CDR3 DNA reads TGTGCCAGCAGCTACGGGACAGGGAACAATGAGCAGTTCTTC.

This clone was seen just once. The chain combines TRBV7-9 with TRBJ2-1; D is perhaps TRBD2 (5 bases). Germline values: CDR1 SEHNR, CDR2 FQNEAQ (reference sequence). The CDR3 loop spans 15 amino acids. Deletions cut 0 bases from V and 0 bases from J, with 6 bases between. The DNA for the CDR3 is TGTGCCAGCAGCTTAGCCGGGGACTCCTACAATGAGCAGTTCTTC. Encoded protein: CASSLAGDSYNEQFF.

The rearrangement joins TRBV27 to TRBJ2-3; 8 bases align to TRBD2. The trim removed 3 bases at V and 7 bases at J, leaving 12 bases unmatched. Germline loops: CDR1 MNHEY, CDR2 SMNVEV (reference sequence). This CDR3 region has 16 residues. This chain's CDR3 is CASSFQLPGGTHTQYF. In DNA, the CDR3 is TGTGCCAGCAGTTTCCAGCTGCCGGGGGGGACACATACGCAGTATTTT.

This rearrangement joins TRBV7-9 to TRBJ2-2; 11 bases fit TRBD2. The CDR3 is 17 residues long. The V and J ends lost 4 bases and 4 bases, in that order; junction bases with no gene match: 8. Germline loops: CDR1 SEHNR, CDR2 FQNEAQ (reference sequence). CDR3 DNA: TGTGCCAGCAGCTCTCCTACTAGCGGGAGTACCACCGGGGAGCTGTTTTTT. Residues: CASSSPTSGSTTGELFF.

J is TRBJ1-4 and V is TRBV11-2; 10 bases are a match to TRBD1. CDR1 SGHAT and CDR2 FQNNGV come from the germline V gene. The CDR3 is made up of 15 amino acids. After removal of 6 bases from V and 10 bases from J, the junction contained 11 bases not matched to a gene. CDR3 amino acids: CASRSAGTGVSKLFF. CDR3 nucleotide sequence: TGTGCCAGCAGGTCCGCCGGGACAGGGGTTTCAAAACTGTTTTTT.

This clone appeared once. The V and J genes are TRBV30 and TRBJ1-2; no definite D call. Germline V gives CDR1 GTSNPN, CDR2 SVGIG (reference sequence). The CDR3 is 9 amino acids. The V and J ends lost 2 bases and 8 bases respectively, with 3 bases between them. Written as DNA, the CDR3 is TGTGCCTGGAGTCCGGGCTACACCTTC. Amino acids: CAWSPGYTF.

CDR3 in amino acids: CASSSSTDTQYF. The CDR3 region has the DNA TGCGCCAGCAGCTCTTCCACAGATACGCAGTATTTT. This chain links TRBV5-1 with TRBJ2-3; D is unclear. CDR3 length: 12 residues. Germline values: CDR1 SGHRS, CDR2 YFSETQ. Trimming stripped 3 bases from V and 2 bases from J, with 4 bases between.

The genes are TRBV27 and TRBJ1-5, with 9 bases lining up with TRBD1. V dropped 5 bases and J dropped 5; count of bases not matched to a gene: 1. Germline CDR1 reads MNHEY; CDR2 reads SMNVEV (reference sequence). This CDR3 spans 13 amino acids. CDR3 sequence: CASSNRGHQPQHF. DNA for the CDR3: TGTGCCAGCAGTAACAGGGGGCATCAGCCCCAGCATTTT.

This sequence joins TRBV27 and TRBJ1-1; D is unresolved. V lost 5 bases and J lost 1, with 14 bases in between. CDR1 and CDR2 (germline): MNHEY, SMNVEV (reference sequence). The CDR3 loop spans 15 amino acids. The CDR3 sequence: CASSPNGVRNTEAFF. The CDR3, as DNA: TGTGCCAGCAGTCCAAACGGGGTAAGGAACACTGAAGCTTTCTTT.